Shown below are 23 T cell receptor beta chains from a single sample sequenced in a study of blood T cell repertoires in COVID-19. Using immunoSEQ multiplex PCR, the repertoire was profiled, and TCRdb retains in-frame clones only, with some absent. The table has fewer than 350,000 clones, about nine tenths seen once. What was sequenced was peripheral blood. The receptors stem from a man aged 30 to 45 with COVID-19, enrolled during active disease.

The chain uses TRBV7-6 and TRBJ2-5, with a weak D call TRBD1 (5 bases). This CDR3 has 15 residues. Deletions cut 1 base from V and 2 bases from J, with 11 bases between. Germline V CDR1 and CDR2: SGHVS, FNYEAQ. CDR3 nucleotide sequence: TGTGCCAGCAGCTTAGGGGGCGTATGGCAAGAGACCCAGTACTTC. As protein: CASSLGGVWQETQYF.

This chain links TRBV7-9 with TRBJ2-2; tentatively, D is TRBD2 (5 bases). V lost 3 bases and J lost 4, with 9 bases in between. The length of the CDR3 is 14 residues. CDR1 is SEHNR, CDR2 FQNEAQ, per germline (reference sequence). The CDR3 bases are TGTGCCAGCAGCTTCTCCGAGGGCACCGGGGAGCTGTTTTTT. This sequence encodes CASSFSEGTGELFF.

V gene TRBV4-2 combines with J gene TRBJ2-3; D possibly corresponds to TRBD2 (6 bases). The CDR3 totals 15 residues. Trimming took 4 bases from V and 2 from J, leaving 13 bases between them. Germline CDR1 LGHNA, CDR2 YNFKEQ. The CDR3 DNA reads TGTGCCAGCAGCCTTCAGGCGGGATTCACAGATACGCAGTATTTT. Amino acid sequence: CASSLQAGFTDTQYF.

The chain recombines TRBV3-1 (or the pseudogene TRBV3-2) with TRBJ1-2; 10 bases line up with TRBD1. V gave up 5 bases and J gave up 8 bases; unmatched junction bases: 14. Germline lookup yields CDR1 LGHDT and CDR2 YNNKEL (reference sequence). The CDR3 runs to 16 residues. The CDR3 bases are TGTGCCAGCAGCTCCCCTTGGACAGGGGGTGTCGAAGGCTACACCTTC. Protein: CASSSPWTGGVEGYTF.

This chain joins TRBV18 and TRBJ2-3, with 10 bases lining up with TRBD2. The ends lost 6 bases at V and 0 bases at J; junction bases unmatched: 6. Germline-derived CDR1 and CDR2 are KGHSH and LQKENI. This CDR3 has 16 amino acids. The CDR3 loop reads CASSPPGLASTDTQYF. The CDR3 region has the DNA TGTGCCAGCTCCCCTCCGGGACTAGCGAGCACAGATACGCAGTATTTT.

CDR3 sequence reads: CASSNRGMFNEQFF. DNA for the CDR3: TGTGCCAGCAGCAACAGGGGAATGTTCAATGAGCAGTTCTTC. This rearrangement joins TRBV14 to TRBJ2-1, with 7 nucleotides matching TRBD1. Germline V gene data show CDR1 as SGHDN and CDR2 as FVKESK. The CDR3 is made up of 14 amino acids. V gave up 5 bases and J gave up 6 bases; unmatched junction bases: 7.

The chain couples TRBV6-1 to TRBJ2-2, with 13 bases identical to TRBD2. Germline CDR1 MNHNS, CDR2 SASEGT. Trimming at V came to 6 bases and at J to 4 bases, leaving 5 bases not matched to a gene. The CDR3 extends over 16 amino acids. The CDR3 nucleotides are TGTGCCAGCAGAGAACTAGCGGGAGGGCTCACCGGGGAGCTGTTTTTT. Its translation: CASRELAGGLTGELFF.

This chain connects TRBV18 to TRBJ1-6; no reliable D call. The CDR3 length is 15 residues. The V end lost 4 bases, the J end lost 1 base, and 8 bases lay between the germline ends. Germline CDR1 KGHSH, CDR2 LQKENI. The DNA for the CDR3 is TGTGCCAGCTCACGTATGGAGTCCTATAATTCACCCCTCCACTTT. Residues: CASSRMESYNSPLHF.

The chain joins TRBV29-1 to TRBJ2-1; D perhaps matches TRBD2 (6 bases). Looked up from germline, CDR1 is SQVTM and CDR2 is ANQGSEA. Deletions cut 2 bases from V and 2 bases from J, with 13 bases between. There are 15 residues in the CDR3. CDR3 loop: CSVESGFRTYNEQFF. The CDR3 DNA reads as TGCAGCGTTGAAAGCGGGTTTAGGACCTACAATGAGCAGTTCTTC.

V gene TRBV5-4 combines with J gene TRBJ2-3; maybe TRBD1 (5 bases). CDR1 SGHNT and CDR2 YYREEE come from the germline V gene (reference sequence). The CDR3 is 17 residues long. Trimming removed 3 bases from V and 2 bases from J, with 19 bases in between. Written as DNA, the CDR3 is TGTGCCAGCAGCTCTTCGCTTCTAGGGGCCCACACAGATACGCAGTATTTT. This encodes CASSSSLLGAHTDTQYF.

The chain has TRBV3-1 (or the pseudogene TRBV3-2) and TRBJ2-6; D not resolved. The CDR3 contains 16 residues. Germline V gene lookup returns CDR1 LGHDT and CDR2 YNNKEL (reference sequence). Trimming pared 4 bases from V and 4 bases from J, leaving 14 bases between. The CDR3 region is CASSLPGVSGANVLTF. The CDR3 DNA follows: TGTGCCAGCAGCCTGCCTGGAGTGTCCGGGGCCAACGTCCTGACTTTC.

This clone was recorded only once. The chain is built from TRBV28 and TRBJ1-1; D not resolved. The CDR3 spans 14 residues. Germline CDR1 is MDHEN and CDR2 is SYDVKM. V lost 5 bases and J 1 base, leaving 11 bases between the germline ends. The CDR3 sequence: CASSPGGRNTEAFF. DNA of the CDR3: TGTGCCAGCAGTCCCGGTGGGCGGAACACTGAAGCTTTCTTT.

V and J are TRBV6-5 and TRBJ1-2; D is unresolved. The CDR3 length is 13 residues. Deletions cut 6 bases from V and 5 bases from J, with 13 bases between. Germline CDR1 reads MNHEY; CDR2 reads SVGAGI. CDR3 protein: CASSLTGKYGYTF. DNA of the CDR3: TGTGCCAGCAGCTTAACGGGGAAGTATGGCTACACCTTC.

This sequence joins TRBV7-3 and TRBJ2-6; tentatively, D is TRBD1 (5 bases). CDR3 size: 15 residues. Per germline, CDR1 SGHTA and CDR2 FQGTGA. The V gene lost 1 base and the J gene lost 10 bases, with 14 bases spanning the gap. Written as DNA, the CDR3 is TGTGCCAGCAGCTTAATGAACAGACCAGGGAACGTCCTGACTTTC. Protein product: CASSLMNRPGNVLTF. Full variable domain (missing parts from reference TRBV7-3 and TRBJ2-6): GAGVSQTPSNKVTEKGKYVELRCDPISGHTALYWYRQSLGQGPEFLIYFQGTGAADDSGLPNDRFFAVRPEGSVSTLKIQRTERGDSAVYLCASSLMNRPGNVLTFGAGSRLTVL.

This chain joins TRBV2 and TRBJ1-1; D not certain. Germline V CDR1 and CDR2: SNHLY, FYNNEI. This CDR3 is 13 amino acids long. The germline V and J ends were trimmed by 4 bases and 5 bases, with 11 bases remaining between them. The CDR3, as DNA: TGTGCCAGCAGTGTGGAGGAGGAGACTGAAGCTTTCTTT. Its protein is CASSVEEETEAFF.

This clone was seen once. This chain links TRBV28 with TRBJ1-5; 10 bases match TRBD1. CDR1 and CDR2 from the germline V gene are MDHEN and SYDVKM. The CDR3 contains 13 residues. Losses at the gene ends were 4 bases for V and 7 bases for J; bases not matched to a gene: 1. Here the CDR3 reads CASSWDRGQPQHF. CDR3 bases: TGTGCCAGCAGTTGGGACAGGGGACAGCCCCAGCATTTT.

The V and J genes are TRBV7-9 and TRBJ2-5, with 12 bases lining up with TRBD2. The germline gives CDR1 SEHNR, CDR2 FQNEAQ (reference sequence). J was trimmed by 5 bases and V by 5 bases; bases with no gene match: 6. This CDR3 region has 15 residues. CDR3 sequence: CASSPLAGGRETQYF. The DNA for the CDR3 is TGTGCCAGCAGCCCACTAGCGGGGGGCCGGGAGACCCAGTACTTC.

This chain connects TRBV19 to TRBJ1-4; no clear D. From germline, CDR1 is LNHDA and CDR2 SQIVND (reference sequence). Trimming shortened V by 8 bases and J by 0 bases, and 7 bases separated the two germline ends. CDR3 length: 13 amino acids. The CDR3 sequence: CASCRTTNEKLFF. CDR3 in DNA: TGTGCCAGTTGCAGAACAACTAATGAAAAACTGTTTTTT.

The chain combines TRBV7-8 with TRBJ2-2; 9 bases are shared with TRBD2. The length of the CDR3 is 17 residues. The V gene's germline CDR1 is SGHVS and CDR2 FQNEAQ. J was trimmed by 1 base and V by 5 bases; bases with no gene match: 8. This CDR3 reads CASSITGTSLNTGELFF. The CDR3 DNA follows: TGTGCCAGCAGCATAACCGGGACTAGCTTGAACACCGGGGAGCTGTTTTTT.

The chain employs TRBV28 and TRBJ1-1; D possibly corresponds to TRBD1 (5 bases). The CDR3 sequence is 16 residues long. Trimming shortened V by 6 bases and J by 0 bases, and 17 bases separated the two germline ends. Germline V gives CDR1 MDHEN, CDR2 SYDVKM. CDR3 amino acids: CASRWGVLRLNTEAFF. CDR3 in DNA: TGTGCCAGCAGATGGGGGGTTCTGCGTTTGAACACTGAAGCTTTCTTT.

The CDR3 is CASSPPLRGTGWTLYEQYF. Written as DNA, the CDR3 is TGTGCCAGCAGCCCACCACTTCGGGGGACAGGGTGGACCCTTTACGAGCAGTACTTC. The chain couples TRBV28 to TRBJ2-7; 9 bases align to TRBD1. After removal of 6 bases from V and 4 bases from J, the junction contained 22 bases not matched to a gene. Germline CDR1 and CDR2: MDHEN and SYDVKM. There are 19 residues in the CDR3.

The count of this clone is one. This rearrangement joins TRBV6-5 to TRBJ2-5; 11 nucleotides match TRBD2. V lost 6 bases, J lost 2 bases, and 5 bases stayed unmatched. Germline CDR1 MNHEY, CDR2 SVGAGI. The CDR3 contains 15 residues. In nucleotides, the CDR3 is TGTGCCAGCAGGGGGGTAGCGGGAGGGCAAGAGACCCAGTACTTC. Encoded protein: CASRGVAGGQETQYF.

CDR3 in amino acids: CSVEGLTGSPEAFF. The DNA of the CDR3 is TGCAGCGTTGAAGGCTTAACAGGAAGTCCTGAAGCTTTCTTT. The chain recombines TRBV29-1 with TRBJ1-1; D perhaps matches TRBD1 (5 bases). Trimming cost V 1 base and J 6 bases, with 15 bases left between them. Germline lookup yields CDR1 SQVTM and CDR2 ANQGSEA. This CDR3 comprises 14 residues.